Given below is one T cell receptor (beta chain) in context. Its specificity is unknown. The CDR3 loop spans 13 amino acids. Germline V gene sequence: CDR1 SGHNT, CDR2 YENEEA. V was trimmed by 8 bases and J by 5 bases, leaving 13 bases between them. The data derive from a study of CD8+ T cells in alopecia areata. Points from the study as a whole: It was lesional scalp, especially alopecia totalis/universalis, that showed higher clonality than normal scalp.

Obtained from alopecia areata patients were lesional scalp punch biopsies along with peripheral blood. Sorted out of PBMCs were CD4+ T cells and CD8+ T cells. RNA was extracted and reverse transcribed into cDNA as the sequencing template. TCRdb's copy holds only in-frame clones and misses some; the assay was immunoSEQ multiplex PCR. The sample holds 95,000 to 150,000 clones, roughly 50% seen once. The rearrangement links TRBV11-3 to TRBJ2-1, with D unclear. Sequenced: NKG2D-low CD8+ T cells sorted from blood. The TCR originated in a human donor with alopecia areata. The CDR3 coding sequence is TGTGCCAGCTCCTTAGCAACTCACAATGAGCAGTTCTTC. This gives the protein CASSLATHNEQFF.